The 21 T cell receptor beta chains given below trace back to one sample, sequenced in a study of CD8+ T cells in alopecia areata. Described treatment: oral pan-JAK inhibitor, 5-10 mg twice daily. Following extraction, RNA underwent reverse transcription to cDNA, which served as the sequencing template. TCRdb's table, derived via immunoSEQ multiplex PCR, lists solely in-frame clones and lacks some. The sample yields about 270,000 clones, 60% seen once. Material: CD4+ T cells sorted from blood, obtained at week 52, from a patient treated with tofacitinib. These TCRs come from a human donor with alopecia areata.

The J gene is TRBJ2-1, the V gene TRBV10-3, with D uncertain. CDR1 ENHRY and CDR2 SYGVKD come from the germline V gene. The V and J ends lost 0 bases and 3 bases respectively, with 6 bases between them. The CDR3 is 14 amino acids. This CDR3 is CAISESSDYNEQFF. The CDR3 DNA reads TGTGCCATCAGTGAGTCCTCAGACTACAATGAGCAGTTCTTC.

This chain links TRBV5-1 with TRBJ2-7; D is possibly TRBD2 (5 bases). V was pared by 4 bases and J by 0 bases, with 11 bases between. CDR3 length: 14 amino acids. Germline CDR1 SGHRS, CDR2 YFSETQ. The CDR3 is CASSRTDSSYEQYF. In DNA, the CDR3 is TGCGCCAGCAGCCGGACTGACTCCTCCTACGAGCAGTACTTC.

CDR3 amino acids: CAWTGTGAAGELFF. Written as DNA, the CDR3 is TGTGCCTGGACCGGGACAGGGGCGGCCGGGGAGCTGTTTTTT. The chain uses TRBV30 and TRBJ2-2, with 10 bases aligning to TRBD1. Germline CDR1 and CDR2: GTSNPN and SVGIG (reference sequence). With V trimmed by 4 bases and J by 6 bases, 5 bases remained unmatched. The CDR3 length is 14 residues.

The chain combines TRBV25-1 with TRBJ1-5; D remains unclear. The CDR3 is 14 amino acids. Trimming removed 2 bases at V and 1 base at J, with 6 bases between. The germline CDR1 and CDR2 sequences are MGHDK and SYGVNS. CDR3 loop: CASSEGGSNQPQHF. For the CDR3, the DNA is TGTGCCAGCAGTGAAGGCGGGAGCAATCAGCCCCAGCATTTT.

The V call is TRBV2, the J call TRBJ1-6; tentatively, D is TRBD1 (5 bases). CDR3 size: 16 residues. V lost 2 bases, J lost 5 bases, and 13 bases lay in between. CDR1 is SNHLY and CDR2 is FYNNEI in the germline V gene. The CDR3 coding sequence is TGTGCCAGCAGTGAAAAGTGGGGACGGGATAATTCACCCCTCCACTTT. This codes for CASSEKWGRDNSPLHF. The variable domain in full, completed from reference TRBV2 and TRBJ1-6, reads EPEVTQTPSHQVTQMGQEVILRCVPISNHLYFYWYRQILGQKVEFLVSFYNNEISEKSEIFDDQFSVERPDGSNFTLKIRSTKLEDSAMYFCASSEKWGRDNSPLHFGNGTRLTVT.

The chain has TRBV5-1 and TRBJ2-2; 9 bases agree with TRBD1. The CDR3 length is 15 residues. The V and J ends lost 3 bases and 5 bases, in that order; junction bases with no gene match: 5. Germline CDR1 reads SGHRS; CDR2 reads YFSETQ. CDR3 nucleotide sequence: TGCGCCAGCAGCTCGGGACAGGGTTTGACCGGGGAGCTGTTTTTT. The encoded protein is CASSSGQGLTGELFF. Looking up the rest from reference TRBV5-1 and TRBJ2-2 gives the full variable domain: KAGVTQTPRYLIKTRGQQVTLSCSPISGHRSVSWYQQTPGQGLQFLFEYFSETQRNKGNFPGRFSGRQFSNSRSEMNVSTLELGDSALYLCASSSGQGLTGELFFGEGSRLTVL.

The chain combines TRBV5-1 with TRBJ1-4; D possibly corresponds to TRBD1 (6 bases). This CDR3 contains 14 residues. CDR1 SGHRS and CDR2 YFSETQ come from the germline V gene. V lost 1 base and J 8 bases, leaving 12 bases between the germline ends. CDR3 sequence (DNA): TGCGCCAGCAGCTTGACAGGGTTTAACGAAAAACTGTTTTTT. Residues: CASSLTGFNEKLFF. The full variable domain, completed using reference TRBV5-1 and TRBJ1-4, is KAGVTQTPRYLIKTRGQQVTLSCSPISGHRSVSWYQQTPGQGLQFLFEYFSETQRNKGNFPGRFSGRQFSNSRSEMNVSTLELGDSALYLCASSLTGFNEKLFFGSGTQLSVL.

The CDR3 here is CASSLVEEDYGYTF. The CDR3 nucleotides read TGTGCCAGCAGCTTAGTGGAGGAGGACTATGGCTACACCTTC. The chain uses TRBV7-2 and TRBJ1-2; D not certain. The CDR3 runs 14 residues. The ends were cut back, 1 base at V and 3 bases at J, with 9 bases in the middle. Germline V gene data show CDR1 as SGHTA and CDR2 as FQGNSA.

The rearrangement joins TRBV29-1 to TRBJ2-2, with D perhaps given as TRBD1 or TRBD2 (6 bases each). Looked up from germline, CDR1 is SQVTM and CDR2 is ANQGSEA. Trimming took off 7 bases at V and 6 bases at J, with 12 bases between the two ends. This CDR3 region has 12 residues. CDR3 in DNA: TGCAGCGGGGGGCGGGGCGCCGGGGAGCTGTTTTTT. Protein product: CSGGRGAGELFF.

Only a few counts were recorded for this clone. This sequence joins TRBV30 and TRBJ2-2, with no clear D. V lost 0 bases and J 6 bases, leaving 8 bases between the germline ends. The CDR3 sequence is 13 residues long. Germline values: CDR1 GTSNPN, CDR2 SVGIG (reference sequence). In DNA form, the CDR3 reads TGTGCCTGGAGTGTACATGAGCCCGGGGAGCTGTTTTTT. It is translated as CAWSVHEPGELFF.

This chain links TRBV6-5 with TRBJ2-5, with D unclear. Trimming cost V 0 bases and J 5 bases, with 13 bases left between them. Germline lookup yields CDR1 MNHEY and CDR2 SVGAGI. This CDR3 has 15 residues. The CDR3 loop is CASSYSSSAGETQYF. The CDR3 DNA is TGTGCCAGCAGTTACTCGAGCTCAGCTGGGGAGACCCAGTACTTC.

The chain is built from TRBV4-3 and TRBJ2-2; tentatively, D is TRBD2 (5 bases). V lost 1 base, J lost 4 bases, and 7 bases lay in between. The germline CDR1 and CDR2 sequences are LGHNA and YSLEER. The CDR3 is 14 residues long. Here the CDR3 reads CASSQGGFTGELFF. For the CDR3, the DNA is TGCGCCAGCAGCCAAGGAGGGTTCACCGGGGAGCTGTTTTTT.

The CDR3 DNA follows: TGTGCCAGCAGTTACAAGGCCTACGAGCAGTACTTC. This encodes CASSYKAYEQYF. The J gene is TRBJ2-7, the V gene TRBV6-6; D remains unclear. V shed 2 bases and J shed 2 bases, with 4 bases lying between them. CDR1 MNHNY and CDR2 SVGAGI come from the germline V gene (reference sequence). This CDR3 is 12 amino acids long.

This clone was picked up a small number of times. The chain has TRBV25-1 and TRBJ1-2, with D perhaps matching TRBD1 (6 bases). There are 15 residues in the CDR3. The germline V gene encodes CDR1 MGHDK and CDR2 SYGVNS. V lost 4 bases, J lost 1 base, and 13 bases lay in between. Written as DNA, the CDR3 is TGTGCCAGCAGTGCCTGGACAGCGCTTAACTATGGCTACACCTTC. As protein: CASSAWTALNYGYTF.

This sequence joins TRBV6-5 and TRBJ1-2; D might be TRBD1 (5 bases). Germline V gene lookup returns CDR1 MNHEY and CDR2 SVGAGI. The length of the CDR3 is 14 residues. V was pared by 5 bases and J by 6 bases, with 16 bases between. The CDR3 here is CASSPTDVLNGYTF. DNA for the CDR3: TGTGCCAGCAGTCCGACAGATGTCCTAAATGGCTACACCTTC.

CDR3 protein: CSASDRQIGFF. The CDR3 bases are TGCAGTGCTAGTGACAGACAGATTGGGTTCTTC. This rearrangement joins TRBV20-1 to TRBJ2-1, with a possible D match to TRBD1 (5 bases). This CDR3 has 11 amino acids. V dropped 3 bases and J dropped 15 bases, with 15 bases sitting between them. Germline lookup yields CDR1 DFQATT and CDR2 SNEGSKA (reference sequence).

This chain joins TRBV7-9 and TRBJ2-5, with 7 bases matching TRBD1. With 5 bases clipped from V and 1 base from J, the junction kept 10 bases outside the gene matches. The CDR3 has 16 residues. The germline gives CDR1 SEHNR, CDR2 FQNEAQ (reference sequence). Here the CDR3 reads CASSHRRDSSQETQYF. The CDR3 bases are TGTGCCAGCAGCCACCGACGGGACAGTTCCCAAGAGACCCAGTACTTC.

The chain's CDR3 is CASSYQAGTSGGEQFF. CDR3 DNA sequence: TGTGCCAGCAGTTACCAAGCAGGGACTAGCGGGGGCGAGCAGTTCTTC. The rearrangement joins TRBV6-5 to TRBJ2-1; TRBD2 matches at 14 bases. With 2 bases clipped from V and 10 bases from J, the junction kept 7 bases outside the gene matches. Germline values: CDR1 MNHEY, CDR2 SVGAGI. The CDR3 is 16 amino acids.

The V gene is TRBV30, the J gene TRBJ1-1; D remains unclear. CDR3 length: 12 residues. Trimming left V 4 bases short and J 4 bases short, with 10 bases between. The germline V gene has CDR1 GTSNPN and CDR2 SVGIG (reference sequence). The CDR3 DNA follows: TGTGCCTGGACTCTCCGTGGCACTGAAGCTTTCTTT. Translated, it gives CAWTLRGTEAFF. Complete variable domain (other parts from reference TRBV30 and TRBJ1-1): SQTIHQWPATLVQPVGSPLSLECTVEGTSNPNLYWYRQAAGRGLQLLFYSVGIGQISSEVPQNLSASRPQDRQFILSSKKLLLSDSGFYLCAWTLRGTEAFFGQGTRLTVV.

The chain joins TRBV10-3 to TRBJ1-5; the D is unclear. V gave up 5 bases and J gave up 0 bases, with 17 bases separating them. Germline CDR1 and CDR2: ENHRY and SYGVKD. CDR3 size: 17 residues. CDR3 protein: CAISPERRFFSNQPQHF. CDR3 sequence (DNA): TGTGCCATCAGTCCGGAAAGACGGTTTTTTAGCAATCAGCCCCAGCATTTT.

This clone was counted a few times. V is TRBV13 and J is TRBJ2-1; TRBD2 is a possible D gene (5 bases). The germline V gene has CDR1 PRHDT and CDR2 FYEKMQ (reference sequence). The ends were cut back, 0 bases at V and 7 bases at J, with 16 bases in the middle. The CDR3 contains 16 residues. This chain's CDR3 is CASSLGGDRVGNEQFF. For the CDR3, the DNA is TGTGCCAGCAGCTTAGGCGGGGATCGGGTCGGGAATGAGCAGTTCTTC. The entire variable domain, with the rest obtained from reference TRBV13 and TRBJ2-1, is as follows: AAGVIQSPRHLIKEKRETATLKCYPIPRHDTVYWYQQGPGQDPQFLISFYEKMQSDKGSIPDRFSAQQFSDYHSELNMSSLELGDSALYFCASSLGGDRVGNEQFFGPGTRLTVL.